Shown below are 25 T cell receptor beta chains from a single sample sequenced in a study of blood T cell repertoires in COVID-19. TCRdb's table, derived via immunoSEQ multiplex PCR, lists solely in-frame clones and lacks some. The table records about 70,000 clones, around 90% of them present only once. Sequenced: peripheral blood. The receptors derive from a human donor in a cohort sampled during active COVID-19.

Details on this clone: Relative to the germline gene, one junction end is altered; a read error may explain this. The chain links TRBV4-1 to TRBJ2-5; TRBD2 matches at 11 bases. The CDR3 is made up of 14 amino acids. Germline V lookup: CDR1 MGHRA, CDR2 YSYEKL. The CDR3: CASSQDPLSGRGDF. CDR3 nucleotides: TGCGCCAGCAGCCAAGACCCCCTTAGCGGGAGGGGGGACTTC.

The genes are TRBV5-1 and TRBJ2-2; 12 bases line up with TRBD2. CDR1 and CDR2 (germline): SGHRS, YFSETQ. The ends lost 5 bases at V and 5 bases at J; junction bases unmatched: 4. The CDR3 sequence is 15 residues long. CDR3 nucleotide sequence: TGCGCCAGCAGACTAGCGGGAGGAGGTACCGGGGAGCTGTTTTTT. It is translated as CASRLAGGGTGELFF.

The rearrangement links TRBV10-3 to TRBJ1-6; 7 nucleotides line up with TRBD1. Losses at the gene ends were 2 bases for V and 0 bases for J; bases not matched to a gene: 4. The CDR3 runs to 17 residues. Germline lookup yields CDR1 ENHRY and CDR2 SYGVKD. The CDR3 bases are TGTGCCATCAGTGAGAACAGGGGATTCTCCTATAATTCACCCCTCCACTTT. Its protein is CAISENRGFSYNSPLHF.

J is TRBJ2-1 and V is TRBV7-2; 9 positions agree with TRBD2. This CDR3 contains 15 residues. The germline V gene has CDR1 SGHTA and CDR2 FQGNSA. V lost 4 bases and J lost 4; bases outside the gene matches: 5. The CDR3 loop reads CASSYVAGDYNEQFF. In DNA form, the CDR3 reads TGTGCCAGCAGCTACGTAGCGGGGGATTACAATGAGCAGTTCTTC.

This clone showed up just once. The chain employs TRBV5-1 and TRBJ2-7; TRBD1 matches at 9 bases. The V gene's germline CDR1 is SGHRS and CDR2 YFSETQ. This CDR3 region has 14 residues. Trimming removed 4 bases from V and 5 bases from J; junction bases left unmatched: 7. CDR3: CASSDYRGLDEQYF. The CDR3 DNA is TGCGCCAGCAGCGACTACAGGGGGCTCGACGAGCAGTACTTC.

This clone has a single count. This chain connects TRBV4-3 to TRBJ2-3; unclear D gene. Germline V CDR1 and CDR2: LGHNA, YSLEER. The CDR3 has 13 residues. V was clipped by 4 bases and J by 0 bases, with 5 bases between them. The CDR3 DNA reads as TGCGCCAGCAGCCCTTCCAGCACAGATACGCAGTATTTT. Its protein product is CASSPSSTDTQYF.

J is TRBJ2-3 and V is TRBV28, with D perhaps matching TRBD2 (6 bases). This CDR3 has 14 residues. Germline-derived CDR1 and CDR2 are MDHEN and SYDVKM. Trimming took 7 bases from V and 2 from J, leaving 13 bases between them. The CDR3 here is CASTRAGLTDTQYF. CDR3 bases: TGTGCCAGCACTCGGGCGGGACTCACAGATACGCAGTATTTT.

The chain recombines TRBV6-6 with TRBJ2-5; TRBD2 agrees at 9 bases. V gave up 5 bases and J gave up 4 bases; unmatched junction bases: 2. This CDR3 is 13 amino acids long. Germline CDR1 MNHNY, CDR2 SVGAGI (reference sequence). CDR3 nucleotide sequence: TGTGCCAGCAGTGGACTAGCGAGAGAGACCCAGTACTTC. Encoded protein: CASSGLARETQYF.

The gene calls are TRBV7-2 and TRBJ2-3, with TRBD2 identical over 12 bases. CDR1 is SGHTA and CDR2 is FQGNSA in the germline V gene. Losses at the gene ends were 5 bases for V and 4 bases for J; bases not matched to a gene: 4. The CDR3 runs to 15 residues. CDR3 protein: CASSPLAGGADTQYF. In DNA form, the CDR3 reads TGTGCCAGCAGCCCCCTAGCGGGAGGGGCAGATACGCAGTATTTT.

This clone was detected only once. This chain connects TRBV25-1 to TRBJ2-3; TRBD2 aligns across 7 bases. This CDR3 is 15 amino acids long. The germline V gene encodes CDR1 MGHDK and CDR2 SYGVNS. The J segment lost 2 bases and the V segment lost 1 base, leaving 3 bases of the junction unmatched. The CDR3: CASSEFLADTDTQYF. The CDR3 nucleotides read TGTGCCAGCAGTGAATTTCTAGCGGACACAGATACGCAGTATTTT.

This clone occurred once. The genes are TRBV6-5 and TRBJ1-2; unclear D gene. The germline CDR1 and CDR2 sequences are MNHEY and SVGAGI. This CDR3 comprises 13 residues. V was clipped by 6 bases and J by 1 base, with 9 bases between them. In DNA form, the CDR3 reads TGTGCCAGCAGCCCGGGGATTAACTATGGCTACACCTTC. The encoded protein is CASSPGINYGYTF.

Regarding this clone: Additional DNA sequences in this sample encode the identical CDR3. The CDR3 bases are TGTGCCAGCAGCAAAGCGCTGAGATACTCTGGAAACACCATATATTTT. It specifies CASSKALRYSGNTIYF. The chain recombines TRBV21-1 with TRBJ1-3. TRBV21-1 is a listed pseudogene. The CDR3 has 16 residues.

The V and J genes are TRBV7-2 and TRBJ1-2; TRBD1 might be the D (5 bases). The germline V and J ends were trimmed by 4 bases and 7 bases, with 13 bases remaining between them. This CDR3 is 13 amino acids long. Germline V CDR1 and CDR2: SGHTA, FQGNSA. CDR3 coding DNA: TGTGCCAGCAGCTCACCCCGTGGGGCTGGCTACACCTTC. This sequence encodes CASSSPRGAGYTF.

The chain carries TRBV5-6 and TRBJ2-7; a possible D gene is TRBD1 (5 bases). The CDR3 is 16 amino acids. Trimming removed 0 bases at V and 5 bases at J, with 18 bases between. Germline lookup yields CDR1 SGHDT and CDR2 YYEEEE. The CDR3 DNA reads as TGTGCCAGCAGCTTGGCGGTTTTGCAGGGTTCCCACGAGCAGTACTTC. It codes for CASSLAVLQGSHEQYF.

This clone was observed once. The V call is TRBV2, the J call TRBJ2-2; D is perhaps TRBD1 (5 bases). Germline CDR1 SNHLY, CDR2 FYNNEI. The CDR3 loop spans 13 amino acids. V lost 7 bases and J lost 4, with 10 bases in between. CDR3 sequence reads: CASIGDGTGELFF. The CDR3 DNA reads as TGTGCCAGCATAGGGGATGGCACCGGGGAGCTGTTTTTT.

The genes are TRBV5-5 and TRBJ1-2, with D perhaps matching TRBD1 (6 bases). From germline, CDR1 is SGHKS and CDR2 YYEKEE (reference sequence). The CDR3 loop spans 14 amino acids. V was clipped by 4 bases and J by 2 bases, with 12 bases between them. CDR3 region: CASSPRTANYGYTF. The CDR3 nucleotides read TGTGCCAGCAGCCCTAGGACAGCCAACTATGGCTACACCTTC.

The rearrangement joins TRBV7-2 to TRBJ2-4; 7 bases are a match to TRBD1. Germline lookup yields CDR1 SGHTA and CDR2 FQGNSA. The trim removed 5 bases at V and 6 bases at J, leaving 7 bases unmatched. The CDR3 is 14 residues long. The CDR3 DNA follows: TGTGCCAGCAGCAATCGACAGGGTAGAAACATTCAGTACTTC. Protein product: CASSNRQGRNIQYF.

The rearrangement uses TRBV18 and TRBJ2-7, with D hard to call. This CDR3 comprises 13 residues. Trimming pared 3 bases from V and 7 bases from J, leaving 13 bases between. Germline CDR1 and CDR2: KGHSH and LQKENI. Written as DNA, the CDR3 is TGTGCCAGCTCACCCCCGATTGTCACAGAGCAGTACTTC. This translates into CASSPPIVTEQYF.

V usage is TRBV4-3 and J usage is TRBJ1-3; D might be TRBD1 (5 bases). The V end was cut by 4 bases, the J end by 0 bases, with 13 bases between. This CDR3 has 16 residues. In germline, CDR1 is LGHNA, CDR2 YSLEER. The CDR3 loop reads CASSPFTGSSGNTIYF. In nucleotides, the CDR3 is TGCGCCAGCAGCCCCTTTACAGGCAGCTCTGGAAACACCATATATTTT.

The J gene is TRBJ2-4, the V gene TRBV9; 16 positions agree with TRBD2. Trimming cost V 4 bases and J 3 bases; bases outside gene matches: 7. The CDR3 is made up of 18 amino acids. The germline V gene has CDR1 SGDLS and CDR2 YYNGEE. CDR3: CASSPLGTSGRVKNIQYF. CDR3 in DNA: TGTGCCAGCAGCCCGCTTGGGACTAGCGGGAGGGTCAAAAACATTCAGTACTTC.

This chain links TRBV11-2 with TRBJ2-1; TRBD2 agrees at 9 bases. V shed 1 base and J 1 base; nucleotides not matched to a gene: 5. CDR3 size: 17 residues. Per germline, CDR1 SGHAT and CDR2 FQNNGV. CDR3 DNA sequence: TGTGCCAGCAGCTTAGGGGCGGGAGGGCCATCCTACAATGAGCAGTTCTTC. Protein product: CASSLGAGGPSYNEQFF.

This clone was detected once. The chain uses TRBV21-1 and TRBJ2-1; the tabulated D call, TRBD1, remains unverified against the DNA. TRBV21-1 is a recognized pseudogene. This CDR3 spans 15 amino acids. This CDR3 is CASSKVIPQQNEQFF. As DNA, the CDR3 is TGTGCCAGCAGCAAGGTTATCCCGCAACAAAATGAGCAGTTCTTC.

V gene TRBV5-1 combines with J gene TRBJ2-2; D is possibly TRBD1 (5 bases). CDR3 size: 16 residues. With 0 bases removed from V and 6 bases from J, the gap between germline ends came to 15 bases. CDR1 is SGHRS and CDR2 is YFSETQ in the germline V gene. The CDR3 bases are TGCGCCAGCAGCTTGGCCGGCAGGGCAGGAGCCGGGGAGCTGTTTTTT. It yields the protein CASSLAGRAGAGELFF.

The chain couples TRBV10-3 to TRBJ1-5, with D maybe TRBD1 (5 bases). From germline, CDR1 is ENHRY and CDR2 SYGVKD. The CDR3 is 13 amino acids. The V end lost 5 bases, the J end lost 5 bases, and 10 bases lay between the germline ends. The DNA for the CDR3 is TGTGCCATCAGTTTCGCGGGGGATCAGCCCCAGCATTTT. Amino acid sequence: CAISFAGDQPQHF.

This clone was counted a few times. This chain connects TRBV19 to TRBJ2-1, with 14 bases identical to TRBD2. Germline trimming cut 5 bases from V and 10 bases from J; bases unmatched to any gene: 7. The CDR3 loop spans 15 amino acids. Germline values: CDR1 LNHDA, CDR2 SQIVND (reference sequence). This CDR3 is CASSRQGLAGAEQFF. CDR3 DNA sequence: TGTGCCAGTAGTCGCCAGGGACTAGCGGGAGCGGAGCAGTTCTTC.